What follows are 28 T cell receptor beta chains derived from one specimen sequenced in a study of beta chain features in type 1 diabetes. Expressed TCRB transcripts were sequenced because the isolated RNA had all been reverse transcribed beforehand. TCRdb keeps only in-frame clones here, not all; method: immunoSEQ multiplex PCR. The table has approximately 120,000 clones, about 40% seen once. The sample comprised stem cell memory CD4+ T cells from blood. The origin of the receptors is a woman between 18 and 29 years old in good health.

This rearrangement joins TRBV4-1 to TRBJ2-2; tentatively, D is TRBD1 (6 bases). The CDR3 contains 16 residues. V dropped 0 bases and J dropped 5 bases, with 13 bases sitting between them. Germline CDR1 reads MGHRA; CDR2 reads YSYEKL. CDR3 amino acids: CASSQDSYRVTGELFF. The CDR3 region has the DNA TGCGCCAGCAGCCAAGATTCATACAGGGTGACCGGGGAGCTGTTTTTT.

V is TRBV27 and J is TRBJ2-1; D perhaps matches TRBD2 (6 bases). Germline V gene lookup returns CDR1 MNHEY and CDR2 SMNVEV (reference sequence). V shed 10 bases and J shed 6 bases, with 22 bases lying between them. This CDR3 has 15 residues. The CDR3 coding sequence is TGTGCCACTTCACGGGAGAGGGCCCTCGTCAATGAGCAGTTCTTC. It encodes CATSRERALVNEQFF.

In this sample, this clone turned up once. The chain employs TRBV7-2 and TRBJ2-7; D is unresolved. The V end lost 9 bases, the J end lost 3 bases, and 21 bases lay between the germline ends. The CDR3 totals 15 residues. The V gene's germline CDR1 is SGHTA and CDR2 FQGNSA. The CDR3 DNA reads as TGTGCCAGTGCCGAGATTTTTGGAGTCGTCTACGAGCAGTACTTC. This translates into CASAEIFGVVYEQYF.

The V call is TRBV6-5, the J call TRBJ2-1, with TRBD1 matching over 11 bases. There are 15 residues in the CDR3. V was clipped by 7 bases and J by 6 bases; unmatched bases: 8. Germline assignment: CDR1 MNHEY and CDR2 SVGAGI. The CDR3 region is CASNLGGTGGNEQFF. CDR3 DNA: TGTGCCAGCAACCTGGGGGGGACAGGGGGCAATGAGCAGTTCTTC.

This chain links TRBV19 with TRBJ1-1; D is undetermined. V lost 3 bases to trimming and J lost 8 bases, with 13 bases between them. CDR1 is LNHDA, CDR2 SQIVND, per germline (reference sequence). The CDR3 is 13 residues long. For the CDR3, the DNA is TGTGCCAGTAGTATTTTTGAGAGGGCGGAAGCTTTCTTT. Protein: CASSIFERAEAFF.

The chain combines TRBV28 with TRBJ2-1; 9 positions agree with TRBD1. The CDR3 covers 15 residues. Trimming took 5 bases from V and 6 from J; bases not matched to a gene: 8. From germline, CDR1 is MDHEN and CDR2 SYDVKM. In nucleotides, the CDR3 is TGTGCCAGCAGTGTGGGGGGACAGGGACCCAATGAGCAGTTCTTC. Its translation: CASSVGGQGPNEQFF.

This clone was seen only a few times. The CDR3 nucleotides are TGTGCCACCAGCACCAATAAACTGGGACTAGCGGGAGCAGATTACGAGCAGTACTTC. Translated: CATSTNKLGLAGADYEQYF. This sequence joins TRBV15 and TRBJ2-7; 14 bases align to TRBD2. Germline CDR1 is LNHNV and CDR2 is YYDKDF (reference sequence). V lost 4 bases, J lost 4 bases, and 15 bases stayed unmatched. The CDR3 runs to 19 residues.

The chain is built from TRBV18 and TRBJ2-3; tentatively, D is TRBD1 (6 bases). There are 15 residues in the CDR3. Germline loops: CDR1 KGHSH, CDR2 LQKENI. Trimming pared 3 bases from V and 4 bases from J, leaving 14 bases between. CDR3 DNA sequence: TGTGCCAGCTCACCCTACAGGGTATGGTCAGATACGCAGTATTTT. As protein: CASSPYRVWSDTQYF.

The J gene is TRBJ1-2, the V gene TRBV5-4, with D perhaps matching TRBD1 (5 bases). CDR3 size: 16 residues. V was trimmed by 2 bases and J by 5 bases, leaving 19 bases between them. CDR1 is SGHNT and CDR2 is YYREEE in the germline V gene (reference sequence). The CDR3 DNA is TGTGCCAGCAGCTTTGTATGGTCAGGGCAAAGGTATGGCTACACCTTC. Translated: CASSFVWSGQRYGYTF.

This clone was seen a handful of times. The chain couples TRBV7-9 to TRBJ2-1, with 7 nucleotides matching TRBD1. V lost 2 bases and J lost 5; bases outside the gene matches: 3. The CDR3 is made up of 14 amino acids. From germline, CDR1 is SEHNR and CDR2 FQNEAQ (reference sequence). The chain's CDR3 is CASSLRGPDNEQFF. The CDR3 region has the DNA TGTGCCAGCAGCTTAAGGGGGCCGGACAATGAGCAGTTCTTC.

This sequence joins TRBV7-3 and TRBJ2-3, with TRBD1 matching over 8 bases. The V segment lost 5 bases and the J segment 4 bases; nucleotides outside the gene matches: 11. This CDR3 is built from 16 residues. Germline V gene lookup returns CDR1 SGHTA and CDR2 FQGTGA. The CDR3 DNA sequence: TGTGCCAGCAGCGCCGGACAGGGTAGGGCCCCAGATACGCAGTATTTT. Its translation: CASSAGQGRAPDTQYF.

This clone appeared a few times. This sequence joins TRBV11-2 and TRBJ2-3; D is unresolved. The V gene's germline CDR1 is SGHAT and CDR2 FQNNGV. V lost 5 bases, J lost 8 bases, and 8 bases lay in between. The CDR3 is 11 amino acids. This chain's CDR3 is CASSPPGTQYF. Written as DNA, the CDR3 is TGTGCCAGCAGCCCCCCGGGTACGCAGTATTTT.

The chain links TRBV7-9 to TRBJ2-6; 7 nucleotides match TRBD1. CDR3 length equals 18 residues. The V and J ends lost 4 bases and 0 bases, in that order; junction bases with no gene match: 9. CDR1 is SEHNR and CDR2 is FQNEAQ in the germline V gene (reference sequence). In DNA form, the CDR3 reads TGTGCCAGCAGCTCTAAATGGGGACAGAGCTCTGGGGCCAACGTCCTGACTTTC. Translating gives CASSSKWGQSSGANVLTF.

V usage is TRBV2 and J usage is TRBJ1-1; D is uncertain. The CDR3 length is 13 residues. Trimming left V 2 bases short and J 5 bases short, with 9 bases between. The germline CDR1 and CDR2 sequences are SNHLY and FYNNEI. CDR3 amino acids: CASSELHETEAFF. DNA of the CDR3: TGTGCCAGCAGTGAACTCCACGAGACTGAAGCTTTCTTT.

V and J are TRBV30 and TRBJ1-3, with 8 bases aligning to TRBD1. The CDR3 has 13 amino acids. V lost 1 base and J lost 4; bases outside the gene matches: 0. Germline V gene data show CDR1 as GTSNPN and CDR2 as SVGIG (reference sequence). The DNA for the CDR3 is TGTGCCTGGAGTGGGGACAGGGGAAACACCATATATTTT. Translating it yields CAWSGDRGNTIYF.

V and J are TRBV5-6 and TRBJ1-1, with 11 bases matching TRBD1. V lost 4 bases, J lost 4 bases, and 9 bases stayed unmatched. Germline V gives CDR1 SGHDT, CDR2 YYEEEE. CDR3 size: 16 residues. The CDR3 DNA reads as TGTGCCAGCAGCAAAATACGGACAGGGGGCCTCACTGAAGCTTTCTTT. This encodes CASSKIRTGGLTEAFF.

Only a few counts were recorded for this clone. V and J are TRBV10-3 and TRBJ2-1; unclear D gene. V gave up 10 bases and J gave up 4 bases, with 14 bases separating them. The CDR3 length is 13 residues. The germline CDR1 and CDR2 sequences are ENHRY and SYGVKD. CDR3 residues: CATGPQIYNEQFF. CDR3 nucleotide sequence: TGTGCCACCGGTCCCCAAATTTACAATGAGCAGTTCTTC.

This clone was observed a handful of times. The chain links TRBV7-9 to TRBJ1-1; D is undetermined. CDR3 length: 15 amino acids. CDR1 and CDR2 from the germline V gene are SEHNR and FQNEAQ (reference sequence). The V end was cut by 2 bases, the J end by 0 bases, with 10 bases between. CDR3 in DNA: TGTGCCAGCAGCTTACTGGGCCTCATGAACACTGAAGCTTTCTTT. It translates to CASSLLGLMNTEAFF.

The chain couples TRBV5-1 to TRBJ2-3; 14 bases align to TRBD2. CDR1 is SGHRS, CDR2 YFSETQ, per germline. V lost 4 bases, J lost 6 bases, and 4 bases stayed unmatched. The CDR3 runs 15 residues. The CDR3 region is CASSGGTSGSDTQYF. CDR3 nucleotide sequence: TGCGCCAGCAGCGGCGGGACTAGCGGGAGTGATACGCAGTATTTT. Full variable domain (rest looked up from reference TRBV5-1 and TRBJ2-3): KAGVTQTPRYLIKTRGQQVTLSCSPISGHRSVSWYQQTPGQGLQFLFEYFSETQRNKGNFPGRFSGRQFSNSRSEMNVSTLELGDSALYLCASSGGTSGSDTQYFGPGTRLTVL.

CDR3: CASSPNRDKNTGELFF. The DNA for the CDR3 is TGTGCCAGCAGCCCTAACCGGGACAAAAACACCGGGGAGCTGTTTTTT. The chain carries TRBV7-3 and TRBJ2-2; maybe TRBD1 (6 bases). The germline gives CDR1 SGHTA, CDR2 FQGTGA. V shed 5 bases and J shed 2 bases, with 15 bases lying between them. CDR3 size: 16 residues.

This sequence joins TRBV5-1 and TRBJ2-1; 14 bases agree with TRBD2. The CDR3 loop spans 14 amino acids. Germline V gene data show CDR1 as SGHRS and CDR2 as YFSETQ. V lost 4 bases to trimming and J lost 14 bases; unmatched junction nucleotides: 8. The CDR3 nucleotides read TGCGCCAGCAGCCCGGGACTAGCGGGAGTGTCTGAGTTCTTC. Its translation: CASSPGLAGVSEFF.

The V and J genes are TRBV21-1 and TRBJ2-1; the D segment call TRBD2 is taken from the table without a DNA check. TRBV21-1 is recorded as a pseudogene. This CDR3 comprises 15 residues. CDR3 nucleotides: TGTGCCAGCAGACCGGACGAGCGGAACTACAATGAGCAGTTCTTC. This codes for CASRPDERNYNEQFF.

In this sample, this clone turned up a few times. The DNA for the CDR3 is TGTGCCAGCAGCTTATCGGAGTTCTATGGCTACACCTTC. Translated: CASSLSEFYGYTF. The rearrangement joins TRBV7-8 to TRBJ1-2; D not certain. Trimming shortened V by 2 bases and J by 4 bases, and 8 bases separated the two germline ends. The V gene's germline CDR1 is SGHVS and CDR2 FQNEAQ. The CDR3 has 13 amino acids.

This chain uses TRBV7-2 with TRBJ2-7; D is ambiguous. CDR3 length: 12 amino acids. Germline CDR1 is SGHTA and CDR2 is FQGNSA. V was clipped by 5 bases and J by 4 bases, with 9 bases between them. The CDR3 coding sequence is TGTGCCAGCAGCACCTACGGGTACGAGCAGTACTTC. Residues: CASSTYGYEQYF.

This chain joins TRBV9 and TRBJ2-7, with D possibly TRBD2 on 5 matching bases. The CDR3 runs to 14 residues. Germline V lookup: CDR1 SGDLS, CDR2 YYNGEE. V was trimmed by 0 bases and J by 4 bases, leaving 11 bases between them. The CDR3 loop is CASSVGPSSYEQYF. CDR3 DNA: TGTGCCAGCAGCGTAGGGCCTAGCAGTTACGAGCAGTACTTC.

The rearrangement uses TRBV7-2 and TRBJ1-2; the D gene is possibly TRBD1 (6 bases). Trimming shortened V by 1 base and J by 2 bases, and 11 bases separated the two germline ends. The CDR3 is made up of 15 amino acids. Looked up from germline, CDR1 is SGHTA and CDR2 is FQGNSA. The CDR3 sequence: CASSLGGRGNYGYTF. The CDR3 nucleotides read TGTGCCAGCAGCTTAGGAGGCAGGGGCAACTATGGCTACACCTTC.

The V call is TRBV7-9, the J call TRBJ2-7; 9 bases map to TRBD1. The CDR3 length is 19 residues. Per the germline V gene, CDR1 is SEHNR and CDR2 is FQNEAQ (reference sequence). V shed 1 base, J shed 5 bases, and the junction held 18 bases outside the gene matches. The CDR3 nucleotides read TGTGCCAGCAGCTTAGGGACGTTTTCCGGGACAGGGTTTTCCAACGAGCAGTACTTC. Translating gives CASSLGTFSGTGFSNEQYF.

This sequence joins TRBV6-5 and TRBJ2-7; 9 bases line up with TRBD2. Losses at the gene ends were 4 bases for V and 3 bases for J; bases not matched to a gene: 7. CDR1 is MNHEY, CDR2 SVGAGI, per germline. This CDR3 contains 15 residues. The CDR3 loop is CASSSPGTSLYEQYF. The CDR3 DNA sequence: TGTGCCAGCAGTTCCCCCGGGACTAGCCTCTACGAGCAGTACTTC.